The following is a TCR beta chain sequence with its context. This entry belongs to a study of technical replicates of blood from a handful of donors. TCRdb's table, derived via immunoSEQ multiplex PCR, lists solely in-frame clones and lacks some. The table includes 75,000 to 95,000 clones, roughly 94% detected once. The germline V and J ends were trimmed by 1 base and 2 bases, with 21 bases remaining between them. Germline CDR1 MDHEN, CDR2 SYDVKM. There are 18 residues in the CDR3. The sequence came from a human donor in good health. The J gene is TRBJ2-7, the V gene TRBV28; D gene unclear. Sequencing input: T cells isolated from PBMCs. The CDR3 bases are TGTGCCAGCAGTTTATCAATGGCCCTCACGACTTACACCTACGAGCAGTACTTC. Translated, it gives CASSLSMALTTYTYEQYF. Filled out from reference TRBV28 and TRBJ2-7, the complete variable domain reads DVKVTQSSRYLVKRTGEKVFLECVQDMDHENMFWYRQDPGLGLRLIYFSYDVKMKEKGDIPEGYSVSREKKERFSLILESASTNQTSMYLCASSLSMALTTYTYEQYFGPGTRLTVT.